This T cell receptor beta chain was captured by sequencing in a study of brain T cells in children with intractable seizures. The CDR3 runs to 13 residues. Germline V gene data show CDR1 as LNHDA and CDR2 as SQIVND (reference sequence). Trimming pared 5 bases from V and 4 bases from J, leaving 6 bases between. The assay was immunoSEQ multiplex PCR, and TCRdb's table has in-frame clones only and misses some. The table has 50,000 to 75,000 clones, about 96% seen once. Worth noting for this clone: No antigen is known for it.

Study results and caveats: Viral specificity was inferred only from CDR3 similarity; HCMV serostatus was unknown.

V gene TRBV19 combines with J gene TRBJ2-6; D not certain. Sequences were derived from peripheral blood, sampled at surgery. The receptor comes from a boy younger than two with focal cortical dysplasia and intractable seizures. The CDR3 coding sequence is TGTGCCAGTAGTGTACAGGGGGCCAACGTCCTGACTTTC. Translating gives CASSVQGANVLTF.